The 12 T cell receptor beta chains below were found in one sample sequenced in a study of blood T cell repertoires in COVID-19. TCRdb keeps only in-frame clones here, not all; method: immunoSEQ multiplex PCR. Of over 300,000 clones detected, around 89% appear once; the ten largest clones hold 6.5%. Sequenced sample: peripheral blood. The receptor set was obtained from a man in his late teens or twenties with active or convalescent COVID-19.

This sequence joins TRBV13 and TRBJ2-1; 14 nucleotides line up with TRBD2. From germline, CDR1 is PRHDT and CDR2 FYEKMQ (reference sequence). V gave up 4 bases and J gave up 2 bases; unmatched junction bases: 7. The CDR3 contains 18 residues. The CDR3 sequence is CASSSTSGGAGAYNEQFF. As DNA, the CDR3 is TGTGCCAGCAGCTCGACTAGCGGGGGGGCCGGGGCCTACAATGAGCAGTTCTTC. Full variable domain (rest looked up from reference TRBV13 and TRBJ2-1): AAGVIQSPRHLIKEKRETATLKCYPIPRHDTVYWYQQGPGQDPQFLISFYEKMQSDKGSIPDRFSAQQFSDYHSELNMSSLELGDSALYFCASSSTSGGAGAYNEQFFGPGTRLTVL.

The chain uses TRBV7-9 and TRBJ2-3; the D is unclear. Trimming removed 4 bases at V and 4 bases at J, with 18 bases between. The CDR3 runs to 16 residues. Germline V gene lookup returns CDR1 SEHNR and CDR2 FQNEAQ (reference sequence). The CDR3 reads CASSYLLVGRSDTQYF. CDR3 in DNA: TGTGCCAGCAGCTATCTGCTCGTCGGTCGTTCAGATACGCAGTATTTT.

This rearrangement joins TRBV9 to TRBJ2-1; 8 bases are a match to TRBD2. Germline values: CDR1 SGDLS, CDR2 YYNGEE. The CDR3 is made up of 17 amino acids. V lost 4 bases, J lost 8 bases, and 17 bases stayed unmatched. The CDR3 spells CASSSGTRSLTGDEQFF. The CDR3 DNA follows: TGTGCCAGCAGCTCAGGGACTAGAAGCTTAACAGGAGATGAGCAGTTCTTC.

This clone was counted once. The rearrangement links TRBV10-3 to TRBJ2-3; 7 bases are shared with TRBD2. Per germline, CDR1 ENHRY and CDR2 SYGVKD. The CDR3 has 12 residues. V lost 4 bases to trimming and J lost 6 bases; unmatched junction nucleotides: 1. CDR3 loop: CAISGTSDTQYF. DNA of the CDR3: TGTGCCATCAGTGGGACTAGTGATACGCAGTATTTT.

The rearrangement links TRBV9 to TRBJ2-7; D unclear. Trimming shortened V by 2 bases and J by 3 bases, and 9 bases separated the two germline ends. The germline CDR1 and CDR2 sequences are SGDLS and YYNGEE. The CDR3 loop spans 13 amino acids. CDR3: CASSVGNNYEQYF. For the CDR3, the DNA is TGTGCCAGCAGCGTTGGCAATAACTACGAGCAGTACTTC.

Points on this clone: One end of the junction varies from germline; a read error may be responsible. The V call is TRBV11-3, the J call TRBJ2-3; tentative D call: TRBD2 (6 bases). There are 15 residues in the CDR3. The germline V gene has CDR1 SGHNT and CDR2 YENEEA. CDR3 in amino acids: CASSLEGGNTDTQYF. The CDR3 bases are TGTGCCAGCAGCCTAGAGGGCGGGAATACAGATACGCAGTATTTT.

This clone was observed once. The J gene is TRBJ1-5, the V gene TRBV2; 7 nucleotides agree with TRBD1. Looked up from germline, CDR1 is SNHLY and CDR2 is FYNNEI. The CDR3 runs 15 residues. V was pared by 7 bases and J by 0 bases, with 6 bases of the junction left unmatched. CDR3 sequence: CASKQTGNSNQPQHF. The CDR3 DNA reads TGTGCCAGCAAACAGACAGGGAATAGCAATCAGCCCCAGCATTTT.

The CDR3 protein is CASSPAGTGGTQPQHF. The DNA of the CDR3 is TGTGCCAGCAGCCCCGCGGGGACAGGGGGCACGCAGCCCCAGCATTTT. The chain joins TRBV4-2 to TRBJ1-5; TRBD1 agrees at 12 bases. The CDR3 sequence is 16 residues long. Trimming removed 4 bases from V and 7 bases from J; junction bases left unmatched: 8. Germline V gives CDR1 LGHNA, CDR2 YNFKEQ.

This rearrangement joins TRBV29-1 to TRBJ2-1, with 11 bases identical to TRBD2. Germline V gives CDR1 SQVTM, CDR2 ANQGSEA. CDR3 length: 18 residues. With 7 bases clipped from V and 0 bases from J, the junction kept 14 bases outside the gene matches. In DNA form, the CDR3 reads TGCAGCGCCCACTTAGCGGGAGGGCTCCGAAGCTCCTACAATGAGCAGTTCTTC. Its translation is CSAHLAGGLRSSYNEQFF.

This clone was recorded once. In nucleotides, the CDR3 is TGTGCCAGCAGCCACGGTTATGAAGCTTTCTTT. Encoded protein: CASSHGYEAFF. The chain combines TRBV3-1 (or the pseudogene TRBV3-2) with TRBJ1-1; D unresolved. The V end was cut by 3 bases, the J end by 7 bases, with 6 bases between. Germline lookup yields CDR1 LGHDT and CDR2 YNNKEL (reference sequence). The CDR3 is 11 amino acids.

CDR3 loop: CASYRGSDSPLHF. The CDR3 nucleotides read TGTGCCAGCTACAGGGGTTCTGATTCACCCCTCCACTTT. The chain has TRBV12-3 or TRBV12-4 and TRBJ1-6, with 7 bases fitting TRBD1. The J segment lost 8 bases and the V segment lost 8 bases, leaving 6 bases of the junction unmatched. The length of the CDR3 is 13 residues.

The chain combines TRBV3-1 (or the pseudogene TRBV3-2) with TRBJ2-5; TRBD2 aligns across 16 bases. Germline assignment: CDR1 LGHDT and CDR2 YNNKEL (reference sequence). The CDR3 length is 16 residues. Unmatched junction bases numbered 4, after V lost 5 bases and J lost 4 bases. The CDR3 nucleotides are TGTGCCAGCAGCTTCGGGACTAGCGGGGGGGTAGAGACCCAGTACTTC. Translating it yields CASSFGTSGGVETQYF.